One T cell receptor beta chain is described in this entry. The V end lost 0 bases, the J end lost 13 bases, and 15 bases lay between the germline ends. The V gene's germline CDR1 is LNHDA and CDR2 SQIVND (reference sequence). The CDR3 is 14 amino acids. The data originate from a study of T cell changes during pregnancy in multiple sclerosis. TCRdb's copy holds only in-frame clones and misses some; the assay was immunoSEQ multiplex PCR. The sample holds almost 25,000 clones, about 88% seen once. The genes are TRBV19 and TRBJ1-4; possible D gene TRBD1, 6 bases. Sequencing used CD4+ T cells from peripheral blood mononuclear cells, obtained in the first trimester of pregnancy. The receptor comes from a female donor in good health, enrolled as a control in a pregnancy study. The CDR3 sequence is CASSIEGATTGLFF. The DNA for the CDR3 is TGTGCCAGTAGTATAGAGGGGGCTACCACAGGACTGTTTTTT. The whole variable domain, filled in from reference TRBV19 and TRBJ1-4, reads DGGITQSPKYLFRKEGQNVTLSCEQNLNHDAMYWYRQDPGQGLRLIYYSQIVNDFQKGDIAEGYSVSREKKESFPLTVTSAQKNPTAFYLCASSIEGATTGLFFGSGTQLSVL.